This T cell receptor (beta chain) emerged from a study of cytomegalovirus exposure and HLA in healthy donors (dated by TCRdb to 2016 to 2017). Concerning the study at large: According to an earlier analysis of around 600 of the donors, roughly 180 million T cells yielded 117 million unique TCR beta sequences and approximately 300 Gb of sequence data. An early release that covered fewer than 800 HLA-typed donors contained around 330 gigabases of sequencing data and around 80 million unique TCR sequences. Of the approximately 400 genotyped donors, about 80% fell in the genetic ancestry cluster associated with self-reported Caucasian donors. The study aimed to test whether signatures of past pathogen exposure could be identified by cataloging public T cell receptors. The study profiled the T cell repertoires of hundreds of subjects by immunosequencing and related them to cytomegalovirus serostatus. Besides the first cohort of more than 650 subjects, a separate validation cohort made up of 120 different subjects was used. High-throughput TCR immunosequencing, statistical association of individual TCRs with disease status, and machine learning were combined to predict cytomegalovirus infection status. A later analysis re-examined previously published TCR beta repertoires from more than 600 donors and added high-resolution HLA genotyping to investigate patterns of TCR occurrence. Rather than using new phenotypic data, the later analysis identified candidate immune exposures from TCR beta sequences and from how often those sequences occurred across donors. An earlier analysis of several hundred of the donors applied high-throughput TCR beta sequencing to assess whether each TCR beta V gene segment acted as functional or pseudogenic. Donor age, sex, ethnicity and CMV serostatus were compiled alongside the repertoire data. A later genetic analysis took genome-wide SNP genotypes for about three fifths of the roughly 700 donors and used that subset as a discovery cohort. Every repertoire in the discovery cohort had been generated on one and the same sequencing platform. HLA typing included class I and class II loci at four-digit resolution. The number of typed donors differed by locus: about 629-630 for A, B, C, DRB1 and DQB1; some 540 for DQA1; about 600 for DPA1; and roughly 450 for DPB1. Because of strong linkage in the cohort, five DR-DQ haplotypes were treated as single units for association and clustering. On average, around 240,000 unique TCR beta nucleotide sequences were sequenced per donor among 300 to 500 genotyped donors of the cohort, with approximately 18% of those sequences being non-productive.

General conclusions and limits of the study: The sequencing pipeline was judged likely to have produced a cluster of highly shared sequence variants as a technical artifact. Correlated functional status among segregating V segments might reflect linkage disequilibrium, but an unknown experimental factor could not be ruled out. Assigning TCR associations to individual alleles was difficult when HLA alleles, especially DR and DQ, strongly co-occurred. Over 15 rarely observed V segments, including chromosome 9 orphons, were excluded from the earlier analysis of some 590 of the donors because counts were too low. Because some donors lacked HLA typing at each locus, the association tests relied only on the typed subset. A further reported finding was that TCR beta sequences accurately predicted the HLA-A and HLA-B alleles for most subjects in the first cohort. Compared with the roughly 700-donor mean, donors in an Asian-associated ancestry cluster had fewer N-insertions in productive TCRs, according to a later genetic analysis. A later analysis reported that several top co-occurrence clusters appeared linked to parvovirus B19, influenza, CMV and Epstein-Barr virus. In a later analysis, HLA-associated TCR beta chains were found to be more clonally expanded and to have lower generation probabilities than equally common non-associated chains. An association between a missense DCLRE1C variant and V-gene and J-gene trimming of TCR beta chains was found in a later genetic analysis and replicated in an independent cohort. Some IMGT-functional V segments, including TRBV6-2 and TRBV6-3, could not be told apart with the 87-base-pair reads, so those segments were excluded. This cohort had only TCR beta chains sequenced, and the lack of alpha or paired-chain data limited which features could be detected. In an earlier analysis of several hundred of the donors, most TCR beta V segments were observed in productive rearrangements about 90% or about 30% of the time, broadly matching IMGT annotations. In a later analysis, some 17,000 TCR beta sequences were associated with specific HLA alleles at a false discovery rate of 0.05. It was suggested by the authors that the approach could potentially be generalized to other disease states and immunological phenotypes. Most TCR sequences were seen in very few donors, while some public TCRs were found in many individuals. Sequencing depth was assumed to be roughly uniform across donors in the presence/absence analyses, though that assumption may not hold. In a later analysis, most CMV-associated TCR beta chains were found to appear HLA-restricted, with HLA associations seemingly driven largely by CMV exposure. A few of the identified cytomegalovirus-associated TCR beta chains were confirmed in vitro to be specific for cytomegalovirus antigens. The classifier was reported to diagnose cytomegalovirus status with high specificity and sensitivity in both the original and validation cohorts. Immune exposure information for the cohort was limited to CMV serostatus. The study gave a list of 150 to 200 TCR beta chains associated with cytomegalovirus. In a later analysis, TCR association rates were found to vary across HLA loci, with the most associated TCRs seen for DRB1 alleles and the fewest for HLA-C alleles.

The cysteine opens and the phenylalanine closes a CDR3 of 15 amino acids. The entry retains the CDR3 DNA only, 45 bases that are in frame from base 1. Per the germline V gene, MNHEY is the CDR1 and SVGAGI is the CDR2. On this clone: Its recognized antigen is unknown. The junction differs from germline at one of its ends, possibly a read error.

The library was prepared using the immunoSEQ multiplex PCR assay. The multiplex PCR relied on a mix of 60 forward primers for TCR Vbeta segments and 13 reverse primers for TCR Jbeta segments. The CDR3 region of rearranged TCR beta genes was amplified from genomic DNA by a multiplex PCR assay. Amplified TCR beta libraries were sequenced as 87-base-pair reads on the Illumina HiSeq System. Per the source publication's procedure: A later analysis counted approximately 76 million unique TCR beta chains across the 650 to 700 repertoires, and around 9.9 million of these chains were shared by at least two donors. To remove PCR and sequencing errors, raw reads were error-corrected and collapsed into unique sequences using a nearest-neighbor algorithm that merged closely related sequences. V, D and J gene segments were assigned by aligning CDR3 sequences to IMGT reference sequences. For a sequence to be retained, at least a six-nucleotide match to both a V gene segment and a J gene segment was required. A rearrangement counted as productive if the CDR3 had no stop codons and remained in frame with V and J, and every other rearrangement counted as non-productive. Following IMGT convention, CDR3 was defined as the stretch from the second conserved V-encoded cysteine up to the conserved J-encoded phenylalanine. The earlier analysis of about 500 of the donors excluded sequences that lacked an unambiguous match to a single V gene segment. In an earlier analysis of a few hundred of the donors, V segments were called functional above 56.7% productive rearrangements and were called segregating when the between-donor standard deviation exceeded 5%. A statistical classification framework was built to diagnose cytomegalovirus status from the catalog of TCR beta chain sequences. A later analysis assigned V and J genes by comparing TCR nucleotide sequences with IMGT/GENE-DB human TR gene sequences. Using the TCRdist pipeline, a later analysis assigned CDR3 sequences along with most-parsimonious VDJ recombination scenarios. In a later analysis, each TCR beta chain was defined by its CDR3 amino acid sequence together with its V-gene family, and reads lacking a unique V-gene family were excluded. To address suspected cross-contamination and a sequencing artifact, a later analysis removed under 600 highly shared, low-generation-probability nucleotide sequences. For each public chain, a later analysis derived a clonal expansion index from normalized ranks of inferred template counts within each repertoire. Generation probabilities in a later analysis came from a VDJ recombination model fitted to out-of-frame rearrangements, and those results were checked against IGoR. In a later analysis, hypergeometric tests were used to score TCR-TCR, TCR-HLA and TCR-CMV co-occurrence, with a repertoire-size bias correction applied to TCR pairs. False discovery rates were estimated in a later analysis by permuting HLA or CMV assignments 20 times. A later analysis grouped co-occurring TCRs with DBSCAN, adding TCRdist sequence similarity when clustering within HLA-allele-positive subsets. Repertoires with fewer than 30,000 or more than 120,000 public chains were left out of co-occurrence clustering, as were five repertoires with anomalous nucleotide sharing. TCRdb re-hosts the immuneACCESS table, in-frame sequences only. Its copies lack some clones; in the studies checked, an unresolved V gene accounts for under half of them, and the cause for the rest is not known. That table is the source of V, J and clone size, and D and trimming were worked out from the DNA. This sample has around 130,000 clones in its table, and almost 85% of those were observed once. More than 1.4% of the sample rests with the top ten.

The cohort consisted of some 670 healthy bone marrow donors. At the time of sampling, every cohort member was nominally healthy, though immune exposures that went unrecorded were likely present. The donor tested CMV seronegative and was one of the 352 seronegative cohort members. A peripheral blood sample was provided by each donor, and peripheral blood mononuclear cells were used for TCR beta sequencing. Genomic DNA extraction from the blood cell samples was performed with the Qiagen DNeasy Blood Extraction Kit. The V and J segments used are TRBV6-5 and TRBJ2-6; perhaps TRBD1 is the D gene, with 5 bases matching. The source of this sequence is a young woman in good health and CMV-seronegative. Source material: PBMCs. For the CDR3, the sequence is CASSPRSSGANGLTF. The DNA reads TGTGCCAGCAGTCCCAGGAGCTCTGGGGCCAACGGCCTGACTTTC.